This T cell receptor (beta chain) was sequenced in a study of blood T cell repertoires in COVID-19. Only in-frame clones appear in the TCRdb table, and some are missing; sequencing was by immunoSEQ multiplex PCR. This table has some 220,000 clones, 70% to 85% appearing once. The V gene end was trimmed by 5 bases and the J gene end by 6 bases; junction bases not matched to a gene: 6. Per the germline V gene, CDR1 is SGHTA and CDR2 is FQGNSA. The CDR3 extends over 13 amino acids. The receptor's source is a middle-aged woman with acute COVID-19. The sample consisted of PBMCs or T cells enriched from blood (not recorded which). This chain connects TRBV7-2 to TRBJ2-7, with TRBD1 matching over 8 bases. This chain's CDR3 is CASSLNTGGEQYF. In DNA, the CDR3 is TGTGCCAGCAGCCTCAACACAGGGGGCGAGCAGTACTTC.